A single sample gave rise to the 7 T cell receptor beta chains below, sequenced in a study of cytomegalovirus exposure and HLA in healthy donors. This PCR relied on a set of 60 Vbeta primers and 13 Jbeta primers. TCRdb's copy holds only in-frame clones and misses some; the assay was immunoSEQ multiplex PCR. The sample has 100,000 or so clones, around 83% seen once. The material sequenced was PBMCs. These TCRs come from a woman aged 18-30 years in good health and CMV-seronegative.

V gene TRBV5-5 combines with J gene TRBJ1-1; the D is unclear. The germline gives CDR1 SGHKS, CDR2 YYEKEE (reference sequence). CDR3 size: 14 residues. The V end lost 1 base, the J end lost 0 bases, and 7 bases lay between the germline ends. The CDR3 DNA follows: TGTGCCAGCAGCTTGACAGAGATGAACACTGAAGCTTTCTTT. It specifies CASSLTEMNTEAFF.

This chain links TRBV9 with TRBJ2-2; D may be TRBD1 (6 bases). Trimming left V 3 bases short and J 4 bases short, with 7 bases between. Germline V gene data show CDR1 as SGDLS and CDR2 as YYNGEE. This CDR3 region has 13 residues. DNA of the CDR3: TGTGCCAGCAGCGGACAGGTCACCGGGGAGCTGTTTTTT. This sequence encodes CASSGQVTGELFF.

The chain combines TRBV7-2 with TRBJ2-7; perhaps TRBD1 as D (5 bases). This CDR3 comprises 12 residues. Germline V gene lookup returns CDR1 SGHTA and CDR2 FQGNSA. The ends were cut back, 5 bases at V and 3 bases at J, with 8 bases in the middle. In DNA, the CDR3 is TGTGCCAGCAGCACCACAGGCTACGAGCAGTACTTC. Encoded protein: CASSTTGYEQYF.

This clone was detected once. The chain combines TRBV7-8 with TRBJ2-1; TRBD1 aligns across 7 bases. V shed 4 bases and J 0 bases; nucleotides not matched to a gene: 9. The CDR3 totals 17 residues. Germline values: CDR1 SGHVS, CDR2 FQNEAQ. CDR3 in amino acids: CASSSKTGLSSYNEQFF. The CDR3 DNA reads TGTGCCAGCAGCTCGAAGACAGGGCTTAGCTCCTACAATGAGCAGTTCTTC.

The chain joins TRBV28 to TRBJ2-7, with TRBD2 as a possible D gene (5 bases). This CDR3 region has 13 residues. The V gene lost 6 bases and the J gene lost 5 bases, with 14 bases spanning the gap. Looked up from germline, CDR1 is MDHEN and CDR2 is SYDVKM. The CDR3 DNA is TGTGCCAGCAGCCATGCCCCCGGGGACGAGCAGTACTTC. This gives the protein CASSHAPGDEQYF.

The chain couples TRBV28 to TRBJ1-3, with D perhaps TRBD1 (5 bases). V was trimmed by 5 bases and J by 2 bases, leaving 19 bases between them. The CDR3 consists of 17 residues. In germline, CDR1 is MDHEN, CDR2 SYDVKM. The CDR3 nucleotides read TGTGCCAGCAGTGCAGCGGGGGTCGAGTCAGCTGGAAACACCATATATTTT. Its protein is CASSAAGVESAGNTIYF.

This chain links TRBV6-6 with TRBJ1-1; the D gene is possibly TRBD1 (6 bases). The V and J ends lost 6 bases and 1 base respectively, with 12 bases between them. The CDR3 sequence is 14 residues long. Germline V gene lookup returns CDR1 MNHNY and CDR2 SVGAGI (reference sequence). The CDR3 reads CASSVEGENTEAFF. The CDR3 DNA reads TGTGCCAGCAGCGTAGAGGGGGAGAACACTGAAGCTTTCTTT.